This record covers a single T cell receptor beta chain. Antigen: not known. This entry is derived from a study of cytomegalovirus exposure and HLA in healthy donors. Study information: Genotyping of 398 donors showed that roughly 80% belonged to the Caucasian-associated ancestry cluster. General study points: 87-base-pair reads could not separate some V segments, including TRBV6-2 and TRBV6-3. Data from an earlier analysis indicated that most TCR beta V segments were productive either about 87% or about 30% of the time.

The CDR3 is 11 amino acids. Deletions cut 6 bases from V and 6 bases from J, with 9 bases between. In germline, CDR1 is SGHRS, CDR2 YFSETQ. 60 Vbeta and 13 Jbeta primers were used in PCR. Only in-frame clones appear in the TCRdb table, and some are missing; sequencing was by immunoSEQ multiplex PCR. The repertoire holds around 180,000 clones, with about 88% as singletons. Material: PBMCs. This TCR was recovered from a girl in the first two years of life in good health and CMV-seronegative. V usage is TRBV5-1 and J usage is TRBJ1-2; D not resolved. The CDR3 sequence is CASTRGHGYTF. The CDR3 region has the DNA TGCGCCAGCACCCGAGGGCATGGCTACACCTTC.